The text below deals with one T cell receptor beta chain. This entry is derived from a study of cytomegalovirus exposure and HLA in healthy donors. Germline loops: CDR1 KGHSH, CDR2 LQKENI. There are 14 residues in the CDR3. Between the trimmed V and J ends, which lost 3 bases and 1 base, there was a span of 9 bases. Researchers ran the PCR with 60 Vbeta and 13 Jbeta primers. The assay was immunoSEQ multiplex PCR, and TCRdb's table has in-frame clones only and misses some. Found here are some 250,000 clones, 82% of them singletons; the top ten hold more than 5%. This chain links TRBV18 with TRBJ1-1; no reliable D call. The sequencing sample was made of PBMCs. This receptor was obtained from a woman between 40 and 50 years old in good health and CMV-seropositive. CDR3 DNA sequence: TGTGCCAGCTCACCTCAGGCCCAGAACACTGAAGCTTTCTTT. This sequence encodes CASSPQAQNTEAFF.